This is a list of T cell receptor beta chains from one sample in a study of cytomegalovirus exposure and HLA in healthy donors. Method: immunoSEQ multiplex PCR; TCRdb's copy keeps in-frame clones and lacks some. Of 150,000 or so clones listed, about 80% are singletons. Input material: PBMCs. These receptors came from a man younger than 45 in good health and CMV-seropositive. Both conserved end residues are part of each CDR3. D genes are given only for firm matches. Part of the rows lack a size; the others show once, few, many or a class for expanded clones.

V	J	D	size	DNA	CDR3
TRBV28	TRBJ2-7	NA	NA	TGTGCCAGCAGTTTAGGCACCTGGGACTCTACCTACGAGCAGTACTTC	CASSLGTWDSTYEQYF
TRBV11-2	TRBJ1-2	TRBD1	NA	TGTGCCAGCAGGCCCGGGACAGGGGCTTCTGATGGCTACACCTTC	CASRPGTGASDGYTF
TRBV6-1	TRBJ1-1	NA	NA	TGTGCCAGCAGCAAGGTAGGGGTGCACACTGAAGCTTTCTTT	CASSKVGVHTEAFF
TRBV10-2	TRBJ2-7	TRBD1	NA	TGCGCCAGCAGAGGACAGGCCCTTTCTTCCTACGAGCAGTACTTC	CASRGQALSSYEQYF
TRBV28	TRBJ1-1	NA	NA	TGTGCCAGCAGCCGGACAGTTGAAGCTTTCTTT	CASSRTVEAFF
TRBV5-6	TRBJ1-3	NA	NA	TGTGCCAGCAGCTTGGGTACACCCTTCTCTGGAAACACCATATATTTT	CASSLGTPFSGNTIYF
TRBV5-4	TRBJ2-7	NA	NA	TGTGCCAGCAGCTTGGGTCCGGGCTACGAGCAGTACTTC	CASSLGPGYEQYF
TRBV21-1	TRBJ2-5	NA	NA	TGTGCCAGCAGCCTTCGCACAGGGACGGGCGTAGAGACCCAGTACTTC	CASSLRTGTGVETQYF
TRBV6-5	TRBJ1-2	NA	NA	TGTGCCAGCAGTTACCGCCCACAGGGCCAGGGCTACACCTTC	CASSYRPQGQGYTF
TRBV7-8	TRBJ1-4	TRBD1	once	TGTGCCAGCAGCGCATCGGGACAGGGGGAAGAAAAACTGTTTTTT	CASSASGQGEEKLFF
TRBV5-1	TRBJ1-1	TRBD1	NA	TGCGCCAGCAGCTTGGGGGACAGGGGTAACACTGAAGCTTTCTTT	CASSLGDRGNTEAFF
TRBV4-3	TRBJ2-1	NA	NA	TGCGCCAGCAGCCAAGATAATTTCGGTGGTGAGCAGTTCTTC	CASSQDNFGGEQFF
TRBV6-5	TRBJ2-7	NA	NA	TGTGCCAGTTCTTTTCCGGGGTACGAGCAGTACTTC	CASSFPGYEQYF
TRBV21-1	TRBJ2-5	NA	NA	TGTGCCAGCACAACCGGACTAGCGGAAGAGACCCAGTACTTC	CASTTGLAEETQYF
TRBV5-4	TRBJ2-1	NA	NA	TGTGCCAGCAGCTGGTTTTTGGGTAGCGGGACAGACAATGAGCAGTTCTTC	CASSWFLGSGTDNEQFF
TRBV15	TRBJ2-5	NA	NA	TGTGCCACCAGCAGACAGAACGAAGAGACCCAGTACTTC	CATSRQNEETQYF
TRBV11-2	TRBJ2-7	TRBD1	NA	TGTGCCAGCAGCCCGGGACAGACCTACGAGCAGTACTTC	CASSPGQTYEQYF
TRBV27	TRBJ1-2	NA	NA	TGTGCCAGCAGAATTGGACAGATCTACACCTTC	CASRIGQIYTF
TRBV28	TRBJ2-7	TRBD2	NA	TGTGCCAGCAGAGCTCGGGGGGGGAGGTCCTTCTTGGTAGCCTACGAGCAGTACTTC	CASRARGGRSFLVAYEQYF
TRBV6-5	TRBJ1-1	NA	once	TGTGCCAGCAGTTACTCCCAAAACACTGAAGCTTTCTTT	CASSYSQNTEAFF
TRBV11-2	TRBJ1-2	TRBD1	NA	TGTGCCAGCAGCTGGGGACAGGCCTATGGCTACACCTTC	CASSWGQAYGYTF
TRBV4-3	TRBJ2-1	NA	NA	TGCGCCAGCAGCCAAGATAGGGACTTAAGTTACAATGAGCAGTTCTTC	CASSQDRDLSYNEQFF
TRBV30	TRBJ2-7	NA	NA	TGTGCCTGGGACTCTGGAGGGTTCAACTACGAGCAGTACTTC	CAWDSGGFNYEQYF
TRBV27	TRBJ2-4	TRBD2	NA	TGTGCCAGCAGCTACCTCCTTGGGGGGGAAAACATTCAGTACTTC	CASSYLLGGENIQYF
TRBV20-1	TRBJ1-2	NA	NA	TGCAGTGCTAGAGTCGGGTATGGCTACACCTTC	CSARVGYGYTF
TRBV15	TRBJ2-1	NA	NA	TGTGCCACCAGCGGCGGGACTTACAATGAGCAGTTCTTC	CATSGGTYNEQFF
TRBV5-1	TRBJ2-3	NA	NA	TGCGCCAGCTTCCGAGGAAGCACAGATACGCAGTATTTT	CASFRGSTDTQYF
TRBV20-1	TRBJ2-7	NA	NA	TGCAGTGCTAGAAGGGGATACGAGCAGTACTTC	CSARRGYEQYF
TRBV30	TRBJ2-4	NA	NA	TGTGCCTGGACCGCTCCGAGACTAGGAAACATTCAGTACTTC	CAWTAPRLGNIQYF
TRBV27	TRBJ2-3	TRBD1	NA	TGTGCCAGCAGTATCCTCCGGGACAGGGTCCCTAACCTAATCACAGATACGCAGTATTTT	CASSILRDRVPNLITDTQYF
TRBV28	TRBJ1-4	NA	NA	TGTGCCAGCAGTTCAGGCGGGAGGTATGAAAAACTGTTTTTT	CASSSGGRYEKLFF
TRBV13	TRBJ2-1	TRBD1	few	TGTGCCAGCAGCTTTACAGGGGGAGGATTTGTCACCTACAATGAGCAGTTCTTC	CASSFTGGGFVTYNEQFF
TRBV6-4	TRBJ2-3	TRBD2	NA	TGTGCCAGCAGTATTAGCGGGGGCGGCACAGATACGCAGTATTTT	CASSISGGGTDTQYF
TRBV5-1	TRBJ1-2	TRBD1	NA	TGCGCCAGCAGTTTAGGGGGCATGAATGGCTACACCTTC	CASSLGGMNGYTF
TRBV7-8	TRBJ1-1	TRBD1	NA	TGTGCCAGCAGCATCAGGGGGACGGGGGACACTGAAGCTTTCTTT	CASSIRGTGDTEAFF
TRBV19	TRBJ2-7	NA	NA	TGTGCCAGCAGTTCCCTCGGGGTCCAATACGAGCAGTACTTC	CASSSLGVQYEQYF
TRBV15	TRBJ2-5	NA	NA	TGTGCCACCAGCAGCAGACTAGGAGAGACCCAGTACTTC	CATSSRLGETQYF
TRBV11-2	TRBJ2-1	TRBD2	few	TGTGCCAGCGCCATTCAGACTAGCGGGAACAATGAGCAGTTCTTC	CASAIQTSGNNEQFF
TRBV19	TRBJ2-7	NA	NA	TGTGCCAGTAGTCTTCAGGGAAGCTCCTACGAGCAGTACTTC	CASSLQGSSYEQYF
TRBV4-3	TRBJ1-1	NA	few	TGCGCCAGCAGCCAGCGGGTGGAGAACACTGAAGCTTTCTTT	CASSQRVENTEAFF
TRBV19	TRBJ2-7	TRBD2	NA	TGTGCCAGTGCGGTGGGACTAGCGCCTTCCTACGAGCAGTACTTC	CASAVGLAPSYEQYF
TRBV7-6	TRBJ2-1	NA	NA	TGTGCCAGCAGCTTAGGAAGAGGTTACAATGAGCAGTTCTTC	CASSLGRGYNEQFF
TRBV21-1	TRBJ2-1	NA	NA	TGTGCCAGCAGCAGATCACTAGCGGGAGTAATCGATGAGCAGTTCTTC	CASSRSLAGVIDEQFF
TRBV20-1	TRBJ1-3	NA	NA	TGCAGTGCAGTGACAGGAAACACCATATATTTT	CSAVTGNTIYF
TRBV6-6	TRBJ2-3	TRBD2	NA	TGTGCCAGCAGTTACGCCCAGCGGGGACCGACAGATACGCAGTATTTT	CASSYAQRGPTDTQYF
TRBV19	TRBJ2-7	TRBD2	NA	TGTGCCAGTAGTACCCCTCGGGGAGGGTACGAGCAGTACTTC	CASSTPRGGYEQYF
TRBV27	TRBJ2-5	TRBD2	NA	TGTGCCAGCAGCACTAGCGGGGGGAAGACCCAGTACTTC	CASSTSGGKTQYF
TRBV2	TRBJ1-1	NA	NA	TGTGCCAGCATCTATGATGGAGACAGTAAAGCTTTCTTT	CASIYDGDSKAFF
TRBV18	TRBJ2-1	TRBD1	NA	TGTGCCAGCTCACTTCCCTCAGACAGGGCCTGGCAGCATGAGCAGTTCTTC	CASSLPSDRAWQHEQFF
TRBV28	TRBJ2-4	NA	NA	TGTGCCAGCAGTTTATCTGGGGCGGAGCAAGCCAAAAACATTCAGTACTTC	CASSLSGAEQAKNIQYF
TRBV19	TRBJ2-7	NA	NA	TGTGCCAGTAGTATTGAACAGGGATCATACGAGCAGTACTTC	CASSIEQGSYEQYF
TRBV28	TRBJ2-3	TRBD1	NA	TGTGCCAGCAGTTTCCCAGGGACAGGGGGAGAAGATACGCAGTATTTT	CASSFPGTGGEDTQYF
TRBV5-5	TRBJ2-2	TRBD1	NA	TGTGCCAGCAGCGGACAGGGGAACACCGGGGAGCTGTTTTTT	CASSGQGNTGELFF